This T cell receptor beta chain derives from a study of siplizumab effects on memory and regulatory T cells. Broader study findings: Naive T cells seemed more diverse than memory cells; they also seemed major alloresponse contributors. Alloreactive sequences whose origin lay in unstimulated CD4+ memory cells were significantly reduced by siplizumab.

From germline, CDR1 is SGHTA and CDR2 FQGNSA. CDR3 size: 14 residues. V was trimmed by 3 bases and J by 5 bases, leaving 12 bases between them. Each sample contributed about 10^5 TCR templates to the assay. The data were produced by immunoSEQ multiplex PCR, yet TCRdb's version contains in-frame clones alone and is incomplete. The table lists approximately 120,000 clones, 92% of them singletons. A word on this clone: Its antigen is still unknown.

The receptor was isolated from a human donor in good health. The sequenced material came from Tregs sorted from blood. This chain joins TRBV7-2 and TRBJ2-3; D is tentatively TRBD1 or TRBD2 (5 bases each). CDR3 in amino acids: CASSFEGMRDTQYF. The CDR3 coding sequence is TGTGCCAGCAGCTTTGAGGGGATGAGAGATACGCAGTATTTT.